The 15 T cell receptor beta chains presented below share a single source sample, sequenced in a study of low-dose radiotherapy and immunotherapy resistance in tumors. The time point: before trial treatment. cDNA synthesis used a TRAV/TRBV-specific primer set for both chains. TCRs underwent approximately 20 PCR cycles of amplification with a constant-region primer and V-primer adapter. One entry per CDR3 protein, called by TCRdb with MiXCR from the reads. The sample records 85,000 to 95,000 distinct CDR3 sequences, more than 7.5% being singletons. The sequencing here drew on PBMCs, taken before treatment. The receptors shown here come from a male donor with prostate cancer.

This clonotype showed up many times. J is TRBJ2-7 and V is TRBV5-1, with a tentative D call TRBD2 (6 bases). V lost 1 base, J lost 1 base, and 12 bases lay in between. The V gene's germline CDR1 is SGHRS and CDR2 YFSETQ. The length of the CDR3 is 15 residues. The CDR3 DNA reads as TGCGCCAGCAGCTTGCTCCCGGGGACTTCCTACGAGCAGTACTTC. Its protein is CASSLLPGTSYEQYF.

In the case of this clonotype: No DNA is shown, since the ends of the CDR3 on it are uncertain; the CDR3 is the one TCRdb lists. The chain links TRBV6-1 to TRBJ2-2. The CDR3 is 14 amino acids in total, end residues counted. Germline V gene data show CDR1 as MNHNS and CDR2 as SASEGT. This chain's CDR3 is CASSYTPTGELFFF.

This clonotype was recorded many times. The V call is TRBV5-4, the J call TRBJ2-1; TRBD2 agrees at 14 bases. This CDR3 has 17 residues. The V segment lost 0 bases and the J segment 7 bases; nucleotides outside the gene matches: 6. Germline assignment: CDR1 SGHNT and CDR2 YYREEE (reference sequence). In nucleotides, the CDR3 is TGTGCCAGCAGCTTGGGGCCGCGGACTAGCGGGAGGAATGAGCAGTTCTTC. Protein sequence: CASSLGPRTSGRNEQFF.

This clonotype was picked up many times. The chain joins TRBV2 to TRBJ2-3; D perhaps matches TRBD1 (6 bases). The germline V and J ends were trimmed by 7 bases and 0 bases, with 11 bases remaining between them. Germline-derived CDR1 and CDR2 are SNHLY and FYNNEI. This CDR3 is built from 14 residues. CDR3 protein: CASNPGASTDTQYF. CDR3 nucleotide sequence: TGTGCCAGCAACCCAGGGGCGAGCACAGATACGCAGTATTTT.

This clonotype was seen many times. J is TRBJ1-5 and V is TRBV7-2, with 9 bases lining up with TRBD1. V was pared by 2 bases and J by 7 bases, with 12 bases of the junction left unmatched. Germline V lookup: CDR1 SGHTA, CDR2 FQGNSA. The CDR3 sequence is 17 residues long. CDR3: CASSLRHGGQGGQPQHF. The CDR3 bases are TGTGCCAGCAGCTTACGCCATGGGGGACAGGGTGGACAGCCCCAGCATTTT.

This clonotype was seen repeatedly, ten times or more. The V and J genes are TRBV5-6 and TRBJ2-2, with a possible D match to TRBD1 (7 bases). Germline lookup yields CDR1 SGHDT and CDR2 YYEEEE. Trimming stripped 3 bases from V and 0 bases from J, with 18 bases between. The CDR3 sequence is 18 residues long. CDR3 sequence reads: CASSSLGAGQPNTGELFF. For the CDR3, the DNA is TGTGCCAGCAGCTCCCTAGGGGCGGGACAGCCGAACACCGGGGAGCTGTTTTTT. Full variable domain (missing parts from reference TRBV5-6 and TRBJ2-2): DAGVTQSPTHLIKTRGQQVTLRCSPKSGHDTVSWYQQALGQGPQFIFQYYEEEERQRGNFPDRFSGHQFPNYSSELNVNALLLGDSALYLCASSSLGAGQPNTGELFFGEGSRLTVL.

This clonotype was observed at least ten times. The chain has TRBV7-2 and TRBJ2-3, with a possible D match to TRBD2 (5 bases). This CDR3 is built from 15 residues. V lost 5 bases to trimming and J lost 0 bases, with 12 bases between them. CDR1 is SGHTA and CDR2 is FQGNSA in the germline V gene. CDR3 protein: CASSPGVASTDTQYF. The CDR3 DNA sequence: TGTGCCAGCAGCCCAGGAGTAGCGAGCACAGATACGCAGTATTTT.

Many counts were recorded for this clonotype. In DNA, the CDR3 is TGTGCCAGCAGCCCAAAGGGACTAGCGGGTTCCTACGAGCAGTACTTC. Translated, it gives CASSPKGLAGSYEQYF. The chain employs TRBV7-2 and TRBJ2-7, with TRBD2 matching 12 bases. Germline V gene lookup returns CDR1 SGHTA and CDR2 FQGNSA. J gave up 1 base and V 5 bases, and 6 bases lay outside the gene matches. This CDR3 is built from 16 residues.

This clonotype came up many times. The genes are TRBV3-1 and TRBJ2-7, with D perhaps matching TRBD2 (7 bases). Trimming cost V 3 bases and J 2 bases, with 8 bases left between them. The CDR3 totals 13 residues. The germline V gene encodes CDR1 LGHDT and CDR2 YNNKEL (reference sequence). The CDR3 reads CASSQGGPYEQYF. The CDR3 nucleotides read TGTGCCAGCAGCCAGGGGGGGCCCTACGAGCAGTACTTC.

This clonotype was seen a handful of times. J is TRBJ1-2 and V is TRBV27; TRBD1 matches 9 bases. CDR1 and CDR2 from the germline V gene are MNHEY and SMNVEV (reference sequence). CDR3 length equals 11 residues. With V trimmed by 6 bases and J by 8 bases, 1 base remained unmatched. The CDR3 region has the DNA TGTGCCAGCAGGGACAGGGGCGGCTACACCTTC. It specifies CASRDRGGYTF.

The chain has TRBV20-1 and TRBJ2-7; tentative D call: TRBD2 (7 bases). Between the trimmed V and J ends, which lost 3 bases and 0 bases, there was a span of 18 bases. Germline values: CDR1 DFQATT, CDR2 SNEGSKA (reference sequence). The CDR3 length is 16 residues. CDR3 region: CSARGGGGGSSYEQYF. The CDR3 DNA is TGCAGTGCTAGGGGGGGAGGGGGGGGGAGCTCCTACGAGCAGTACTTC.

The chain employs TRBV28 and TRBJ2-7, with D possibly being TRBD2 (6 bases). Trimming pared 5 bases from V and 0 bases from J, leaving 14 bases between. The CDR3 consists of 15 residues. CDR1 and CDR2 from the germline V gene are MDHEN and SYDVKM. The CDR3 spells CASSGGATSSYEQYF. Here the CDR3 DNA reads TGTGCCAGCAGTGGCGGGGCGACTAGCTCCTACGAGCAGTACTTC. The full variable domain, completed using reference TRBV28 and TRBJ2-7, is DVKVTQSSRYLVKRTGEKVFLECVQDMDHENMFWYRQDPGLGLRLIYFSYDVKMKEKGDIPEGYSVSREKKERFSLILESASTNQTSMYLCASSGGATSSYEQYFGPGTRLTVT.

In this sample, this clonotype turned up many times. The chain joins TRBV28 to TRBJ1-1, with D possibly being TRBD1 (6 bases). CDR3 length: 15 residues. Between the trimmed V and J ends, which lost 5 bases and 9 bases, there was a span of 22 bases. CDR1 MDHEN and CDR2 SYDVKM come from the germline V gene. CDR3 in DNA: TGTGCCAGCAGTCGGTGGGGGGCCGGCGAGGGAAAAGCTTTCTTT. Residues: CASSRWGAGEGKAFF.

This chain uses TRBV27 with TRBJ2-7; TRBD2 agrees at 10 bases. CDR1 MNHEY and CDR2 SMNVEV come from the germline V gene (reference sequence). The CDR3 covers 16 residues. J was trimmed by 4 bases and V by 0 bases; bases with no gene match: 6. The CDR3 DNA reads as TGTGCCAGCAGTTTATCCCAGCTAGCGGGAGCTTACGAGCAGTACTTC. This sequence encodes CASSLSQLAGAYEQYF.

Of note for this clonotype: A much larger clone differs from this one at a single base, so this may be a read error. J is TRBJ1-5 and V is TRBV7-9; D is unclear. The germline V and J ends were trimmed by 1 base and 6 bases, with 10 bases remaining between them. In germline, CDR1 is SEHNR, CDR2 FQNEAQ (reference sequence). There are 14 residues in the CDR3. The chain's CDR3 is CASSLDGVSQPQHF. CDR3 bases: TGTGCCAGCAGCTTAGACGGGGTCTCTCAGCCCCAGCATTTT.